This T cell receptor beta chain originates from a study of cytomegalovirus exposure and HLA in healthy donors. Study-level points and caveats: As immune exposure information, only CMV serostatus was available. Compared with the approximately 700-donor mean, an Asian-associated ancestry cluster reportedly had fewer N-insertions, according to a later analysis.

The PCR was carried out with 60 Vbeta primers and 13 Jbeta primers. Per the original methods: Approximately 11 million shared chains were among the about 80 million unique TCR beta chains that a later analysis counted. Measured with immunoSEQ multiplex PCR; TCRdb has only the in-frame clones, and not every one. D and trimming were read from the DNA, whereas the V and J calls and clone size are those reported in that table. This table holds approximately 160,000 clones, 68% found once. In regard to this clone: Its antigen is unidentified.

Losses at the gene ends were 4 bases for V and 4 bases for J; bases not matched to a gene: 5. The CDR3 totals 15 residues. Germline V CDR1 and CDR2: SGHRS, YFSETQ. The chain is built from TRBV5-1 and TRBJ1-6; 7 nucleotides align to TRBD1. This TCR was recovered from a man aged 50 to 60 in good health and CMV-seronegative. Sequencing used PBMCs. The CDR3 DNA is TGCGCCAGCAGCCCTCGACAGGGATATAATTCACCCCTCCACTTT. Translating it yields CASSPRQGYNSPLHF.